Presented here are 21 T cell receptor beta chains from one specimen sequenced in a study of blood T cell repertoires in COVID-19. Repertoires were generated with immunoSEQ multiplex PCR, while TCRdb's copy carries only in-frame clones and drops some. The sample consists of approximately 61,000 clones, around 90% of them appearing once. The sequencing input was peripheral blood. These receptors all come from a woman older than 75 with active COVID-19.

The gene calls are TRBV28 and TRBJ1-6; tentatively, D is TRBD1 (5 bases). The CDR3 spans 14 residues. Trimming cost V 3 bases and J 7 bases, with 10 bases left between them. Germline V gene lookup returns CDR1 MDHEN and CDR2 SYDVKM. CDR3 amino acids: CASSFGQGNSPLHF. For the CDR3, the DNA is TGTGCCAGCAGTTTTGGTCAGGGAAATTCACCCCTCCACTTT.

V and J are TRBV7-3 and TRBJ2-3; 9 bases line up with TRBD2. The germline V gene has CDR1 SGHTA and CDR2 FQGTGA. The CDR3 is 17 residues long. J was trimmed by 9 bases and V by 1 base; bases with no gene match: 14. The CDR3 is CASSLRGPAGGGATQYF. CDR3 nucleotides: TGTGCCAGCAGCTTAAGGGGCCCAGCTGGCGGGGGGGCGACGCAGTATTTT.

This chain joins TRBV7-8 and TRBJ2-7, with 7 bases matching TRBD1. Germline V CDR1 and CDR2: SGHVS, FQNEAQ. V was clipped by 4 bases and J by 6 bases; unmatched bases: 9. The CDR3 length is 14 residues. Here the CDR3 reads CASSSLDRAGEQYF. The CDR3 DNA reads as TGTGCCAGCAGCTCTCTCGACAGGGCCGGCGAGCAGTACTTC.

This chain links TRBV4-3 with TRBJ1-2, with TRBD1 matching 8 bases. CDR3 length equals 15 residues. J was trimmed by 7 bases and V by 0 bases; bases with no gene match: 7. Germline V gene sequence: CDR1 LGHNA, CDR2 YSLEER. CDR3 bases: TGCGCCAGCAGCCAAGATACGGGCAGGGGGCTTGGCTACACCTTC. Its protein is CASSQDTGRGLGYTF.

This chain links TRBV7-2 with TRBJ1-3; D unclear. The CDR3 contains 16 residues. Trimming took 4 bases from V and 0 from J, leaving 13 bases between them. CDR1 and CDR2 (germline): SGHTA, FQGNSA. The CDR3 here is CASSSDQALSGNTIYF. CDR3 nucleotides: TGTGCCAGCAGCTCAGATCAGGCCCTCTCTGGAAACACCATATATTTT.

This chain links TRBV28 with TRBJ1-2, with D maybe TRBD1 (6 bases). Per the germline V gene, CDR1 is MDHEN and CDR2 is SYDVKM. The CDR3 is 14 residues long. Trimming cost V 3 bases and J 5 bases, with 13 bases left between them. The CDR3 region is CASSLSGAFYGYTF. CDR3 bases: TGTGCCAGCAGTTTGTCAGGGGCCTTTTATGGCTACACCTTC.

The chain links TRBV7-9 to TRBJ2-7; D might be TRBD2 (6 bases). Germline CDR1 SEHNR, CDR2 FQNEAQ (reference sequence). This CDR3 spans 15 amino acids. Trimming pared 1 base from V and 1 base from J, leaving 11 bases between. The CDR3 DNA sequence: TGTGCCAGCAGCTTAGTGGGGGGTAGATCCTACGAGCAGTACTTC. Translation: CASSLVGGRSYEQYF.

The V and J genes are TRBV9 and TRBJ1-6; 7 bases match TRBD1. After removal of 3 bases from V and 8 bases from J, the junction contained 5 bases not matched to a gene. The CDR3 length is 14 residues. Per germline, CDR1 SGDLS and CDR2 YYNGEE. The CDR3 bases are TGTGCCAGCAGCGAGACAGGGTGGGATTCACCCCTCCACTTT. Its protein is CASSETGWDSPLHF.

The CDR3: CASSLVPGRGGRNEQFF. CDR3 nucleotide sequence: TGTGCCAGCAGCCTAGTACCCGGGCGGGGGGGCAGGAATGAGCAGTTCTTC. J is TRBJ2-1 and V is TRBV6-2 or TRBV6-3; 9 bases fit TRBD2. The CDR3 extends over 17 amino acids. J was trimmed by 7 bases and V by 6 bases; bases with no gene match: 16. CDR1 is MNHEY, CDR2 SVGEGT, per germline.

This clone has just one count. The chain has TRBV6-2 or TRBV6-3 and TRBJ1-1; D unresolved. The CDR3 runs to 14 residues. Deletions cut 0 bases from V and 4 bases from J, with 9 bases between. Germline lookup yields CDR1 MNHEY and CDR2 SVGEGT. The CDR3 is CASSYSTPGTEAFF. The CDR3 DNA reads TGTGCCAGCAGTTACTCTACCCCGGGCACTGAAGCTTTCTTT.

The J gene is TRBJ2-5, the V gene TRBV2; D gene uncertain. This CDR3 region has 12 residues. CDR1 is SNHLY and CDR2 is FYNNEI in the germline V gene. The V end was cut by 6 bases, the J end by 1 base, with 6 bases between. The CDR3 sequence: CASRAFQETQYF. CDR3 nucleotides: TGTGCCAGCAGAGCTTTCCAAGAGACCCAGTACTTC.

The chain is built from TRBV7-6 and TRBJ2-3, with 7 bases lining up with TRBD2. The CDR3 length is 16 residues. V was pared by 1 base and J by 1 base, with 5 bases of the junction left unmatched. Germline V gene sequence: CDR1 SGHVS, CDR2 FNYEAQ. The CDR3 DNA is TGTGCCAGCAGCTTAGGGGGGGGACTCCGCACAGATACGCAGTATTTT. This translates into CASSLGGGLRTDTQYF. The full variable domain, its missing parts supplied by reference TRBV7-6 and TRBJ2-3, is GAGVSQSPRYKVTKRGQDVALRCDPISGHVSLYWYRQALGQGPEFLTYFNYEAQQDKSGLPNDRFSAERPEGSISTLTIQRTEQRDSAMYRCASSLGGGLRTDTQYFGPGTRLTVL.

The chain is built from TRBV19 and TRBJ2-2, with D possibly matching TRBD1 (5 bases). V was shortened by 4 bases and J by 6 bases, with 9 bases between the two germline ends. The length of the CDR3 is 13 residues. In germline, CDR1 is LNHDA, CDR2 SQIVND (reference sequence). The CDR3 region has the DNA TGTGCCAGTAGTACAGGGCGCTCCGGGGAGCTGTTTTTT. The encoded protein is CASSTGRSGELFF.

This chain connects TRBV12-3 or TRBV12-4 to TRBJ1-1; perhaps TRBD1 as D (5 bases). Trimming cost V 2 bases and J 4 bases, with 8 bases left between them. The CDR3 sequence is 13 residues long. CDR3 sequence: CASSLIGATEAFF. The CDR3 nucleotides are TGTGCCAGCAGTTTAATAGGGGCCACTGAAGCTTTCTTT.

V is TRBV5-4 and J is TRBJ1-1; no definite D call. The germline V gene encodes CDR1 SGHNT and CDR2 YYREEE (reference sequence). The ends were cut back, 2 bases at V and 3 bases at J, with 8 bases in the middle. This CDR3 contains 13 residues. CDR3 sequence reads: CASSFQVYTEAFF. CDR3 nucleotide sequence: TGTGCCAGCAGCTTTCAGGTTTACACTGAAGCTTTCTTT.

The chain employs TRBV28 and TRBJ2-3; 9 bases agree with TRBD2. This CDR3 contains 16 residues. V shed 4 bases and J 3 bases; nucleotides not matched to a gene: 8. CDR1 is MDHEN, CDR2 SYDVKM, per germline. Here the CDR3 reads CASSYSLAGRTDTQYF. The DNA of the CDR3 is TGTGCCAGCAGTTACAGTCTAGCGGGGAGAACAGATACGCAGTATTTT.

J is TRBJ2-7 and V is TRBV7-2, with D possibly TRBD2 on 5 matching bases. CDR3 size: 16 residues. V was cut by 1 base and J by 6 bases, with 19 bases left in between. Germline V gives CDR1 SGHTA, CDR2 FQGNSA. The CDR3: CASSLEPDSSIAEQYF. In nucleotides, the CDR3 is TGTGCCAGCAGCTTAGAGCCGGACTCAAGTATTGCCGAGCAGTACTTC.

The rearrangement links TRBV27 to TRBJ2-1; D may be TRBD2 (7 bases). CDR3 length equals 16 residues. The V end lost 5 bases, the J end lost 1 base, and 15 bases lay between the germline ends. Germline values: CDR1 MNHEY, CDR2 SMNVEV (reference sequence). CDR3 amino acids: CASSPTKGGSYNEQFF. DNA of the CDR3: TGTGCCAGCAGTCCTACCAAGGGGGGGTCCTACAATGAGCAGTTCTTC.

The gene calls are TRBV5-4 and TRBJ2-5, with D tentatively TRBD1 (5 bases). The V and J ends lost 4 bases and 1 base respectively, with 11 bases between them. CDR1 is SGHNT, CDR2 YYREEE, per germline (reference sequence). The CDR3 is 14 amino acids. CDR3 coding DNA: TGTGCCAGCAGCATACAGGCCGGCCAAGAGACCCAGTACTTC. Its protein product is CASSIQAGQETQYF.

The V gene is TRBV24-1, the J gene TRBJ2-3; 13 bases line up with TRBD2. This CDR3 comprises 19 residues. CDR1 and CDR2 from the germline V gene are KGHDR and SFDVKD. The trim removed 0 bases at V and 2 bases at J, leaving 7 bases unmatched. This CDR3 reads CATSDLKGTSGDYTDTQYF. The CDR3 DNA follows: TGTGCCACCAGTGATTTGAAAGGGACTAGCGGGGATTACACAGATACGCAGTATTTT.

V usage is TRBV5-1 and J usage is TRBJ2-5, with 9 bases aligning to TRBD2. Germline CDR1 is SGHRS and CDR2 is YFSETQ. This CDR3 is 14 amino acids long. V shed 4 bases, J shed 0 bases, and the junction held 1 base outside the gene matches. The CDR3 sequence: CASSAGGYQETQYF. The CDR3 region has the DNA TGCGCCAGCAGCGCGGGGGGGTACCAAGAGACCCAGTACTTC. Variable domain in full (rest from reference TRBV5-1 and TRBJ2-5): KAGVTQTPRYLIKTRGQQVTLSCSPISGHRSVSWYQQTPGQGLQFLFEYFSETQRNKGNFPGRFSGRQFSNSRSEMNVSTLELGDSALYLCASSAGGYQETQYFGPGTRLLVL.